Listed here are 16 T cell receptor beta chains from one sample, sequenced in a study of shared clonotypes between healthy human individuals. Libraries were prepared by immunoSEQ multiplex PCR; TCRdb keeps only in-frame clonotypes and omits some of them. The repertoire holds a few million clones, with approximately 94% as singletons. Specimen: naive CD4+ T cells sorted from blood. As to subset: CD45RA+ positively selected. These receptors came from a man between 18 and 29 years old in good health.

The chain joins TRBV19 to TRBJ2-7; possible D gene TRBD1, 5 bases. Germline V gives CDR1 LNHDA, CDR2 SQIVND (reference sequence). Trimming left V 1 base short and J 2 bases short, with 9 bases between. The CDR3 loop spans 14 amino acids. The chain's CDR3 is CASSIATAPYEQYF. CDR3 DNA sequence: TGTGCCAGTAGTATAGCGACAGCGCCCTACGAGCAGTACTTC.

This clone turned up a few times. Other nucleotide sequences in the sample specify the same CDR3. The chain has TRBV10-3 and TRBJ1-5, with TRBD1 identical over 7 bases. The germline V gene has CDR1 ENHRY and CDR2 SYGVKD. There are 13 residues in the CDR3. Trimming removed 2 bases from V and 5 bases from J; junction bases left unmatched: 0. The chain's CDR3 is CAISETGDQPQHF. The CDR3 nucleotides are TGTGCCATCAGTGAGACAGGGGATCAGCCCCAGCATTTT.

V is TRBV5-4 and J is TRBJ2-1, with unresolved D. This CDR3 is built from 14 residues. Per germline, CDR1 SGHNT and CDR2 YYREEE (reference sequence). V was trimmed by 4 bases and J by 1 base, leaving 9 bases between them. The CDR3 sequence: CASSRLGSYNEQFF. CDR3 bases: TGTGCCAGCAGCCGTCTAGGGTCCTACAATGAGCAGTTCTTC.

The rearrangement links TRBV5-1 to TRBJ1-1; D is ambiguous. The V gene lost 0 bases and the J gene lost 0 bases, with 9 bases spanning the gap. This CDR3 has 15 amino acids. Germline CDR1 reads SGHRS; CDR2 reads YFSETQ. DNA of the CDR3: TGCGCCAGCAGCTTGGGCCCACCCCTGAACACTGAAGCTTTCTTT. Its protein is CASSLGPPLNTEAFF.

Remarks on this clone: Other DNA sequences in the sample encode the same CDR3. V gene TRBV18 combines with J gene TRBJ2-6; D is undetermined. Germline values: CDR1 KGHSH, CDR2 LQKENI. Trimming left V 2 bases short and J 0 bases short, with 5 bases between. The CDR3 loop spans 15 amino acids. CDR3 in DNA: TGTGCCAGCTCACCAACGGGCTCTGGGGCCAACGTCCTGACTTTC. It codes for CASSPTGSGANVLTF.

V is TRBV6-1 and J is TRBJ1-5; no clear D. V was pared by 6 bases and J by 4 bases, with 13 bases between. The CDR3 sequence is 14 residues long. Germline V gene sequence: CDR1 MNHNS, CDR2 SASEGT. The CDR3 DNA is TGTGCCAGCAGGTCGGCACAGACTAATCAGCCCCAGCATTTT. Protein: CASRSAQTNQPQHF.

This chain links TRBV23-1 with TRBJ1-6; D uncertain. TRBV23-1 is designated an ORF whose function remains uncertain. The V gene lost 0 bases and the J gene lost 5 bases, with 17 bases spanning the gap. The CDR3 length is 18 residues. CDR3 coding DNA: TGCGCCAGCAGTCAATCGAACTCCCCGGACGGACATAATTCACCCCTCCACTTT. Protein: CASSQSNSPDGHNSPLHF.

The chain links TRBV7-8 to TRBJ1-2, with TRBD1 matching over 7 bases. The CDR3 length is 12 residues. CDR1 SGHVS and CDR2 FQNEAQ come from the germline V gene. V lost 5 bases to trimming and J lost 8 bases; unmatched junction nucleotides: 5. CDR3 nucleotides: TGTGCCAGCAGCCCAGGGGGACGGGGCTACACCTTC. This sequence encodes CASSPGGRGYTF.

This chain joins TRBV25-1 and TRBJ1-4; D unclear. V lost 5 bases to trimming and J lost 4 bases, with 11 bases between them. The CDR3 is 14 residues long. The germline V gene encodes CDR1 MGHDK and CDR2 SYGVNS. The CDR3 DNA reads as TGTGCCAGCAGTCTGTCCCAGCTTAATGAAAAACTGTTTTTT. Its translation is CASSLSQLNEKLFF.

Details on this clone: Other DNA sequences in this sample translate to the same CDR3. J is TRBJ2-7 and V is TRBV5-1; TRBD1 aligns across 8 bases. The trim removed 0 bases at V and 3 bases at J, leaving 2 bases unmatched. The CDR3 is 14 residues long. Germline V lookup: CDR1 SGHRS, CDR2 YFSETQ. CDR3 bases: TGCGCCAGCAGCTTGGTCGGACAGGGCTACGAGCAGTACTTC. This gives the protein CASSLVGQGYEQYF.

This clone was found once. CDR3: CASSSPNRELNEKLFF. The CDR3 nucleotides are TGTGCCAGCAGTTCACCCAACAGGGAACTCAATGAAAAACTGTTTTTT. This rearrangement joins TRBV28 to TRBJ1-4; a weak D match, TRBD1 (6 bases). The CDR3 is 16 residues long. The germline gives CDR1 MDHEN, CDR2 SYDVKM. The germline V and J ends were trimmed by 4 bases and 5 bases, with 17 bases remaining between them. Drawing the rest from reference TRBV28 and TRBJ1-4, the complete variable domain is DVKVTQSSRYLVKRTGEKVFLECVQDMDHENMFWYRQDPGLGLRLIYFSYDVKMKEKGDIPEGYSVSREKKERFSLILESASTNQTSMYLCASSSPNRELNEKLFFGSGTQLSVL.

The V and J genes are TRBV7-2 and TRBJ2-7; TRBD2 matches at 8 bases. Germline V gene sequence: CDR1 SGHTA, CDR2 FQGNSA. This CDR3 region has 15 residues. Trimming at V came to 4 bases and at J to 2 bases, leaving 7 bases not matched to a gene. CDR3 amino acids: CASSSGGAEAYEQYF. The CDR3, as DNA: TGTGCCAGCAGCTCCGGGGGGGCGGAGGCCTACGAGCAGTACTTC.

This chain uses TRBV6-5 with TRBJ2-4; possibly TRBD2 for D (5 bases). CDR3 length: 14 amino acids. Trimming took off 7 bases at V and 1 base at J, with 11 bases between the two ends. Germline V gene sequence: CDR1 MNHEY, CDR2 SVGAGI. CDR3 amino acids: CASTGVGAKNIQYF. For the CDR3, the DNA is TGTGCCAGCACCGGGGTGGGGGCCAAAAACATTCAGTACTTC.

The chain is built from TRBV5-1 and TRBJ2-7, with D perhaps being TRBD1 or TRBD2 (5 bases each). V was pared by 0 bases and J by 2 bases, with 15 bases between. CDR1 SGHRS and CDR2 YFSETQ come from the germline V gene. The CDR3 spans 16 residues. This CDR3 is CASSLEGWGSTYEQYF. The DNA for the CDR3 is TGCGCCAGCAGCTTGGAAGGGTGGGGGAGCACCTACGAGCAGTACTTC.

The chain joins TRBV5-1 to TRBJ2-1; 8 nucleotides align to TRBD1. With V trimmed by 4 bases and J by 0 bases, 9 bases remained unmatched. From germline, CDR1 is SGHRS and CDR2 YFSETQ. The CDR3 extends over 17 amino acids. This CDR3 reads CASSPEATGASYNEQFF. The DNA for the CDR3 is TGCGCCAGCAGCCCCGAAGCGACAGGGGCCTCCTACAATGAGCAGTTCTTC.

CDR3 DNA: TGTGCCTCCAGGGGCCCCCCTAATGAAAAACTGTTTTTT. This gives the protein CASRGPPNEKLFF. The chain recombines TRBV6-1 with TRBJ1-4; a possible D gene is TRBD1 (6 bases). Germline assignment: CDR1 MNHNS and CDR2 SASEGT. Trimming took 11 bases from V and 3 from J, leaving 13 bases between them. The CDR3 consists of 13 residues.